The next 7 T cell receptor beta chains were all read from a single sample in a study of cytomegalovirus exposure and HLA in healthy donors (dated by TCRdb to 2017 to 2019). Library creation used the immunoSEQ multiplex PCR assay. A mixture of 60 forward primers for TCR Vbeta segments and 13 reverse primers for TCR Jbeta segments was used in the multiplex PCR. The immuneACCESS repertoire file appears here via TCRdb, limited to in-frame rearrangements. These files lack a portion of the clones; in checked studies, under half of the deficit traces to unresolved V genes, and the cause of the others is not known. Counted in this sample were fewer than 90,000 clones; 81% of them appeared once. The ten largest clones take up 6.5% to 7% of the sample. The sample was PBMCs. Source of these receptors: a human donor in good health.

V is TRBV19 and J is TRBJ1-3; 7 bases are shared with TRBD1. The CDR3 contains 14 residues. Losses at the gene ends were 7 bases for V and 4 bases for J; bases not matched to a gene: 7. CDR1 is LNHDA and CDR2 is SQIVND in the germline V gene (reference sequence). Written as DNA, the CDR3 is TGTGCCAGTACAACAGGGGCTTCGGGAAACACCATATATTTT. Protein product: CASTTGASGNTIYF.

This CDR3 is CASSPTSEGRNEQFF. The CDR3 region has the DNA TGCGCCAGCAGCCCGACTAGCGAGGGACGGAATGAGCAGTTCTTC. This chain connects TRBV4-1 to TRBJ2-1; 8 bases are shared with TRBD2. The V segment lost 4 bases and the J segment 7 bases; nucleotides outside the gene matches: 9. The germline V gene encodes CDR1 MGHRA and CDR2 YSYEKL. The CDR3 runs to 15 residues.

The chain employs TRBV5-6 and TRBJ1-1, with 7 nucleotides matching TRBD1. CDR1 and CDR2 (germline): SGHDT, YYEEEE. The CDR3 has 13 amino acids. V was pared by 4 bases and J by 6 bases, with 6 bases of the junction left unmatched. CDR3 sequence: CASSRNRGSEAFF. CDR3 nucleotides: TGTGCCAGCAGCCGTAACAGGGGTTCTGAAGCTTTCTTT. Variable domain in full (rest from reference TRBV5-6 and TRBJ1-1): DAGVTQSPTHLIKTRGQQVTLRCSPKSGHDTVSWYQQALGQGPQFIFQYYEEEERQRGNFPDRFSGHQFPNYSSELNVNALLLGDSALYLCASSRNRGSEAFFGQGTRLTVV.

V and J are TRBV5-1 and TRBJ1-4, with D perhaps matching TRBD1 (5 bases). This CDR3 contains 15 residues. Germline V lookup: CDR1 SGHRS, CDR2 YFSETQ. V was shortened by 4 bases and J by 4 bases, with 14 bases between the two germline ends. The CDR3 region is CASSVGDSRNEKLFF. CDR3 nucleotides: TGCGCCAGCAGCGTAGGAGACAGTCGTAATGAAAAACTGTTTTTT.

The chain recombines TRBV29-1 with TRBJ1-2, with D unresolved. This CDR3 contains 12 residues. Between the trimmed V and J ends, which lost 2 bases and 4 bases, there was a span of 8 bases. Germline CDR1 SQVTM, CDR2 ANQGSEA. CDR3 sequence (DNA): TGCAGCGTTGAACGGGGTAGCTATGGCTACACCTTC. It translates to CSVERGSYGYTF.

This rearrangement joins TRBV5-1 to TRBJ2-5, with a weak D call TRBD2 (6 bases). With the DNA end fitting TRBJ2-7 better, the J assignment may be wrong. The CDR3 has 16 amino acids. Germline V gene lookup returns CDR1 SGHRS and CDR2 YFSETQ. The CDR3 DNA is TGCGCCAGCAGCGGGGGAAGGAGGGGATCTTCCTACGAGCAGTACTTC. This translates into CASSGGRRGSSYEQYF.

The chain links TRBV27 to TRBJ1-6, with 7 bases aligning to TRBD1. Germline V gene sequence: CDR1 MNHEY, CDR2 SMNVEV (reference sequence). V dropped 3 bases and J dropped 0; count of bases not matched to a gene: 11. CDR3 length: 19 residues. This chain's CDR3 is CASSFGGQTGGSYNSPLHF. DNA of the CDR3: TGTGCCAGCAGTTTTGGGGGACAGACCGGGGGCTCCTATAATTCACCCCTCCACTTT.